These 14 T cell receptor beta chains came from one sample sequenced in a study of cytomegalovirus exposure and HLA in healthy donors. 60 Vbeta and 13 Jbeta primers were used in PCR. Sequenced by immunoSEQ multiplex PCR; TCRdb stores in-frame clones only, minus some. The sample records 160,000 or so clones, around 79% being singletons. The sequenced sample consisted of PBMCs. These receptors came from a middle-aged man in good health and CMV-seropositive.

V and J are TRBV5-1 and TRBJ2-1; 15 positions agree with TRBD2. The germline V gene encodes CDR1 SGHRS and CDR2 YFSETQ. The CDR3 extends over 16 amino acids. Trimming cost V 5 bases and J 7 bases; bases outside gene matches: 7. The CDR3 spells CASRLTGLAGGNEQFF. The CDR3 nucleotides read TGCGCCAGCAGGCTAACGGGACTAGCGGGAGGTAATGAGCAGTTCTTC.

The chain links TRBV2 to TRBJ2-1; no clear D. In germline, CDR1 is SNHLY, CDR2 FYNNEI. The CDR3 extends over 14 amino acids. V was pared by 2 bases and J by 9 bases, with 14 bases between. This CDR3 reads CASSERPGSGEQFF. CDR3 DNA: TGTGCCAGCAGTGAACGGCCGGGTAGTGGTGAGCAGTTCTTC.

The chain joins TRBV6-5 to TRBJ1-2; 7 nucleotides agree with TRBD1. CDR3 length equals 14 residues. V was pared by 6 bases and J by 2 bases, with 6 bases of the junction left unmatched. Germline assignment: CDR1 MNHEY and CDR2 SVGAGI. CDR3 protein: CASSNGTANYGYTF. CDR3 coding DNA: TGTGCCAGCAGCAATGGGACAGCGAACTATGGCTACACCTTC.

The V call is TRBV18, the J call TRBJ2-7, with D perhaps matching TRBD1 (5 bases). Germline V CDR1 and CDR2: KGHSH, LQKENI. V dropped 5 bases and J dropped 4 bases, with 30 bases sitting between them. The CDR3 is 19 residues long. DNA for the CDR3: TGTGCCAGCTCAAACAGCCGTCTCAGGGTAGCCCAATCCGGATACGAGCAGTACTTC. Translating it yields CASSNSRLRVAQSGYEQYF.

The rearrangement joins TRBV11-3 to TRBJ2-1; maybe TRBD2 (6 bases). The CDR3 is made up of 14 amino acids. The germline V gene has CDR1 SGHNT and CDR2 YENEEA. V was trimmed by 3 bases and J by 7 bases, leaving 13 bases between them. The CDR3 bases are TGTGCCAGCAGCTTCGGGGGTACTCGAAATGAGCAGTTCTTC. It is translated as CASSFGGTRNEQFF. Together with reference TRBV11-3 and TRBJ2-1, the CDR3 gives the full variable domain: EAGVVQSPRYKIIEKKQPVAFWCNPISGHNTLYWYLQNLGQGPELLIRYENEEAVDDSQLPKDRFSAERLKGVDSTLKIQPAELGDSAVYLCASSFGGTRNEQFFGPGTRLTVL.

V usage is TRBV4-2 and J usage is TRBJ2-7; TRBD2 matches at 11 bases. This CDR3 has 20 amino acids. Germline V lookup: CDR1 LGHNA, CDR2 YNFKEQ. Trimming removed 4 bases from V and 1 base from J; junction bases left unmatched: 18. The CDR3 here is CASSRNPEELAGAESYEQYF. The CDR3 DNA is TGTGCCAGCAGCCGGAACCCCGAGGAACTAGCGGGAGCTGAATCCTACGAGCAGTACTTC.

For the CDR3, the DNA is TGTGCCAGCAGTGGGGCTGAGGGAGGGCTTGGGAATGAGCAGTTCTTC. This gives the protein CASSGAEGGLGNEQFF. The V gene is TRBV28, the J gene TRBJ2-1, with 7 bases matching TRBD2. CDR1 MDHEN and CDR2 SYDVKM come from the germline V gene. This CDR3 spans 16 amino acids. V lost 5 bases, J lost 7 bases, and 14 bases stayed unmatched.

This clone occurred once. CDR3 sequence: CASSLASGRETQYF. The CDR3 DNA follows: TGTGCCAGCAGCTTAGCTAGCGGTAGGGAGACCCAGTACTTC. V and J are TRBV5-6 and TRBJ2-5; 7 nucleotides match TRBD2. There are 14 residues in the CDR3. CDR1 is SGHDT, CDR2 YYEEEE, per germline. The ends lost 2 bases at V and 5 bases at J; junction bases unmatched: 6.

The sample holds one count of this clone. The CDR3 nucleotides read TGTGCCAGCAGCCCGAAGGTAGCGGGAGCTAGGAGTGAGCAGTTCTTC. This translates into CASSPKVAGARSEQFF. This chain joins TRBV5-6 and TRBJ2-1; 9 positions agree with TRBD2. Per the germline V gene, CDR1 is SGHDT and CDR2 is YYEEEE. V lost 4 bases to trimming and J lost 9 bases; unmatched junction nucleotides: 14. The CDR3 totals 16 residues.

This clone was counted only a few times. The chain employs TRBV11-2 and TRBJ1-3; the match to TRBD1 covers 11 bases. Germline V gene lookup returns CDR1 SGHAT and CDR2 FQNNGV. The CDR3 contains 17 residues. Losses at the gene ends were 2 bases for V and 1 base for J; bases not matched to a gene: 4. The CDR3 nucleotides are TGTGCCAGCAGCTTACAAGGACAGGGGGCTTCTGGAAACACCATATATTTT. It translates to CASSLQGQGASGNTIYF.

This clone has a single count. CDR3 nucleotides: TGTGCCAGCAGCAGGTCCGTAGAGCCCCAGCATTTT. It is translated as CASSRSVEPQHF. The rearrangement links TRBV6-8 to TRBJ1-5; D not resolved. The CDR3 totals 12 residues. Germline CDR1 is MNHGY and CDR2 is SAAAGT. V dropped 6 bases and J dropped 8 bases, with 11 bases sitting between them.

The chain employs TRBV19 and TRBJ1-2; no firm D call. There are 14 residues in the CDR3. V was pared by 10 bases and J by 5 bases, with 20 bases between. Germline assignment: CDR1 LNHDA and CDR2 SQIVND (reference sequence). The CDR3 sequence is CATTPGQTYYGYTF. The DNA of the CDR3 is TGTGCCACAACCCCTGGGCAGACCTATTATGGCTACACCTTC.

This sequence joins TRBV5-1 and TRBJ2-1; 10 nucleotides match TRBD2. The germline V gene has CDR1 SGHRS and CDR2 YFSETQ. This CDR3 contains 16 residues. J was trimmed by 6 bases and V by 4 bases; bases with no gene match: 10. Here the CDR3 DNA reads TGCGCCAGCAGCCCCTATACTAGCGGGGACGCCAATGAGCAGTTCTTC. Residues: CASSPYTSGDANEQFF.

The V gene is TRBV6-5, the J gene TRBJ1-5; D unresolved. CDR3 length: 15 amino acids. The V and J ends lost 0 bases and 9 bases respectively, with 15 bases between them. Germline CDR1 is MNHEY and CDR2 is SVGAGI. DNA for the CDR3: TGTGCCAGCAGTTACTCGCCCGGACCTGGGAGGCCCCAGCATTTT. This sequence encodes CASSYSPGPGRPQHF.